This T cell receptor beta chain was found in a study of cytomegalovirus exposure and HLA in healthy donors. Overall study context: Researchers previously reported finding 90 million to 130 million unique TCR beta sequences from about 200 million T cells.

There are 19 residues in the CDR3. Germline assignment: CDR1 LNHNV and CDR2 YYDKDF (reference sequence). Trimming removed 5 bases from V and 4 bases from J; junction bases left unmatched: 20. PCR amplification relied on 60 Vbeta primers (plus 13 Jbeta primers). The protocol was immunoSEQ multiplex PCR, while the TCRdb copy is restricted to in-frame clones and leaves out a portion. The sample carries approximately 90,000 clones, 76% recorded once. Comment on this clone: Its target is unknown.

Notes on the study in general: Per a prior analysis, the majority of TCR beta V segments were productive roughly 87% or roughly 30% of the time. In a later analysis, CMV-associated beta chains were mostly HLA-associated, it appeared.

The source is a male donor in good health and CMV-seronegative. Specimen: PBMCs. V and J are TRBV15 and TRBJ2-7; 10 bases agree with TRBD2. The CDR3 DNA reads TGTGCCACCAGCCATATAGACTCTAGCGGGAGTAGTTCCCTATACGAGCAGTACTTC. Protein: CATSHIDSSGSSSLYEQYF. Variable domain in full (rest from reference TRBV15 and TRBJ2-7): DAMVIQNPRYQVTQFGKPVTLSCSQTLNHNVMYWYQQKSSQAPKLLFHYYDKDFNNEADTPDNFQSRRPNTSFCFLDIRSPGLGDTAMYLCATSHIDSSGSSSLYEQYFGPGTRLTVT.